The following is a T cell receptor beta chain sequence with its context. Its antigen is still unknown. This record comes from a study of CD8 T cells in ankylosing spondylitis. Points from the study as a whole: In peripheral blood, disease-linked CD8+ clones occurred at relatively low frequencies. Earlier reports found some motif variants in synovial fluid and blood in reactive arthritis. It was reported that disease-linked clones were significantly enriched in matched ankylosing spondylitis synovial fluid. One TCR beta motif, made up of roughly eight highly homologous variants, appeared characteristic of ankylosing spondylitis blood.

The TCR beta libraries were generated through quantitative 5'-RACE incorporating molecular barcodes. TCRdb analysed the 5' RACE reads with MiXCR anew, one entry per CDR3 protein. The sample holds more than 250,000 distinct CDR3 sequences, less than 9.5% seen once. This CDR3 contains 16 residues. The V and J ends lost 6 bases and 0 bases, in that order; junction bases with no gene match: 5. The chain uses TRBV12-3 or TRBV12-4 and TRBJ2-3; 11 nucleotides align to TRBD2. The receptor was derived from a male donor with ankylosing spondylitis. Sequenced: blood, either unsorted or a sorted T cell fraction (not recorded which). In DNA form, the CDR3 reads TGTGCCAGCAGGCCTCGGACTAGCGGGAGCACAGATACGCAGTATTTT. Translation: CASRPRTSGSTDTQYF.